This TCR beta chain emerged from a study of T-cell memory formation after mild COVID-19. The study's findings and limits: Contracting CD4+ clones lay largely in CM and EM, with CD8+ ones residing in EMRA. Day 37-peaking second-wave clones had unconfirmed SARS-CoV-2 specificity.

The ends lost 4 bases at V and 6 bases at J; junction bases unmatched: 13. The CDR3 loop spans 16 amino acids. Looked up from germline, CDR1 is SGHRS and CDR2 is YFSETQ. This clonotype occurred a few times. Its target is unknown. TCRdb called the 5' RACE reads again in MiXCR, with one record for every CDR3 protein. Among about 260,000 distinct CDR3 sequences listed, roughly 8% were seen once. The sequenced sample consisted of PBMCs or a T cell subset sorted from them (not recorded which). This clonotype originated in a man younger than 30 who had mild COVID-19 (a few samples of this study predate the infection). Cell type and time point are not known. The chain joins TRBV5-1 to TRBJ2-7; 10 nucleotides match TRBD1. The CDR3 region is CASSGLGGQGTSEQYF. CDR3 bases: TGCGCCAGCAGCGGACTGGGGGGACAGGGGACTTCCGAGCAGTACTTC.